This TCR beta chain was identified during a study of shared clonotypes between healthy human individuals. The study's findings and limits: Memory subsets had estimated richness that was generally smaller than that of naive subsets.

In the case of this clone: The target antigen is unknown.

The data were produced by immunoSEQ multiplex PCR, yet TCRdb's version contains in-frame clones alone and is incomplete. The table lists approximately 530,000 clones, about 96% of them singletons, with about 0.064% in the top ten. The CDR3 has 11 amino acids. V lost 5 bases to trimming and J lost 10 bases, with 8 bases between them. Germline V gene lookup returns CDR1 SGHNT and CDR2 YENEEA. V is TRBV11-3 and J is TRBJ1-4; D gene ambiguous. The receptor's source is a woman aged 25 to 39 in good health. Sequencing used naive CD4+ T cells sorted from blood. Indicated subset: CD45RA+ positively selected. The CDR3 here is CASSHGGKLFF. DNA of the CDR3: TGTGCCAGCAGCCACGGTGGAAAACTGTTTTTT.